This TCR beta chain appears in the sequencing data of a study of T cells in Graves' hyperthyroidism and ophthalmopathy. Study-wide results and limits: The majority of expanded thyroid clonotypes above 0.001 also appeared in blood.

Regions amplified from RNA transcripts were the TCR beta CDR3 regions. With the HTBI primer set, the TCR CDR3 went through a first round of RT-PCR. One entry per CDR3 protein, called by TCRdb with MiXCR from the multiplex PCR reads. This sample has hundreds of thousands of distinct CDR3 sequences, with 12% to 15% found just once. For Graves' hyperthyroidism to be stable, ophthalmopathy could not progress within 18 months. In this sample, this clonotype turned up many times. The antigen remains undetermined. The CDR3 contains 13 residues. The V gene's germline CDR1 is SGHTA and CDR2 FQGTGA. V lost 6 bases to trimming and J lost 3 bases, with 8 bases between them.

The material sequenced was blood. This clonotype was obtained from a woman between 18 and 29 years old with Graves' hyperthyroidism. The V call is TRBV7-3, the J call TRBJ2-2; possible D gene TRBD2, 6 bases. CDR3 in DNA: TGTGCCAGCAGTCCGGGGGACACCGGGGAGCTGTTTTTT. Encoded protein: CASSPGDTGELFF.